This T cell receptor (beta chain) was found in a study of blood T cell repertoires in COVID-19. Looking at the study overall: COVID-19 samples, acute and convalescent, were from the United States, Italy and Spain. Sample material is recorded as cDNA or gDNA derived from T cells, B-cell-depleted T cells, or PBMCs.

Profiling relied on immunoSEQ multiplex PCR, and the TCRdb table lists in-frame clones only, not all of them. The data hold roughly 250,000 clones, with more than 65% observed a single time. This clone was observed a single time. The length of the CDR3 is 16 residues. The germline V gene has CDR1 SGHRS and CDR2 YFSETQ. V shed 0 bases, J shed 0 bases, and the junction held 0 bases outside the gene matches. Seattle enrolled patients during active infection and tracked them longitudinally. The sequenced sample was peripheral blood. This clonotype was sampled from a person aged 65-85 years with COVID-19, enrolled during active disease. The gene calls are TRBV5-1 and TRBJ2-1; 10 bases match TRBD2. The CDR3 bases are TGCGCCAGCAGCTTGGCTAGCGGGAGCTCCTACAATGAGCAGTTCTTC. Translation: CASSLASGSSYNEQFF.